This entry concerns a single T cell receptor beta chain. Its antigen specificity is not known. Base qualities are not provided; no much larger clone lies one nucleotide away. From the cysteine up to the phenylalanine, the CDR3 has a length of 14 residues. Just CDR3 DNA is preserved here, 42 bases in frame from base 1. Per the germline V gene, SGHAT is the CDR1 and FQNNGV is the CDR2. V is clipped by 7 bases and J by 0 bases, and the sequence between their germline boundaries is 7 bases long. This entry comes from a study of control samples from healthy donors and cancer patients (dated by TCRdb to the early 2020s). Library method: the immunoSEQ multiplex PCR assay. This immuneACCESS table, as held by TCRdb, lists in-frame sequences with V and J called but not all clones. Of the missing ones, under half trace to an unresolved V gene in checked studies; the others have no known cause. The table for this sample lists approximately 100,000 clones; approximately 90% of them were counted only once. The top ten clonotypes cover approximately 8.4% of the sample.

Recombination connected TRBV11-2 to TRBJ1-6; the D gene assignment is ambiguous. The clonotype was recovered from a man aged 25-45 years in good health. The specimen sequenced was blood. This receptor carries the CDR3 CASTQSSYNSPLHF. The sequence in DNA is TGTGCCAGCACGCAGAGCTCCTATAATTCACCCCTCCACTTT.